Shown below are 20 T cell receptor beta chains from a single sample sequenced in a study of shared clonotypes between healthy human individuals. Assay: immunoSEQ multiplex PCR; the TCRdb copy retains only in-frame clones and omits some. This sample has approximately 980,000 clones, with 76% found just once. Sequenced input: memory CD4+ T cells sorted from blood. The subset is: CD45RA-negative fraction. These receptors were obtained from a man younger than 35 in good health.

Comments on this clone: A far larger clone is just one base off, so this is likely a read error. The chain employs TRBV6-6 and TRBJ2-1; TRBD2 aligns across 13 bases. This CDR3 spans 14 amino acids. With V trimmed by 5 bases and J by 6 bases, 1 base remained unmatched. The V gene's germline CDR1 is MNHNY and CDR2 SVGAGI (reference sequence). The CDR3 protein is CASSRTSGSNEQFF. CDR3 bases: TGTGCCAGCAGTCGGACTAGCGGGAGCAATGAGCAGTTCTTC.

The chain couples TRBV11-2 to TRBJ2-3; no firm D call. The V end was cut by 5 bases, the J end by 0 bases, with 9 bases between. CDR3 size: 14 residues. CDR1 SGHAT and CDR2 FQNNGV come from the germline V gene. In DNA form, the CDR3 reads TGTGCCAGCAGCCTGAGGACCAGCACAGATACGCAGTATTTT. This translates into CASSLRTSTDTQYF.

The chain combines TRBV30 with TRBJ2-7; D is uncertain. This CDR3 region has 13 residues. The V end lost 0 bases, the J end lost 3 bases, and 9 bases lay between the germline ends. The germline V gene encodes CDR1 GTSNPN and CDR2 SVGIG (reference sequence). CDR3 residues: CAWSVGARYEQYF. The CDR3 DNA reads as TGTGCCTGGAGTGTAGGAGCCCGCTACGAGCAGTACTTC.

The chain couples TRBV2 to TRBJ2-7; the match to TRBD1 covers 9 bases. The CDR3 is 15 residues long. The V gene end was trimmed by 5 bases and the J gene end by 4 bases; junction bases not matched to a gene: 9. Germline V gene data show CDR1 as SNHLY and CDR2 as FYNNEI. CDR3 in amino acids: CASSFTGGGIYEQYF. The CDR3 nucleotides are TGTGCCAGCAGTTTCACAGGGGGCGGAATTTACGAGCAGTACTTC. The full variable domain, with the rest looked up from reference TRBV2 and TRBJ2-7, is EPEVTQTPSHQVTQMGQEVILRCVPISNHLYFYWYRQILGQKVEFLVSFYNNEISEKSEIFDDQFSVERPDGSNFTLKIRSTKLEDSAMYFCASSFTGGGIYEQYFGPGTRLTVT.

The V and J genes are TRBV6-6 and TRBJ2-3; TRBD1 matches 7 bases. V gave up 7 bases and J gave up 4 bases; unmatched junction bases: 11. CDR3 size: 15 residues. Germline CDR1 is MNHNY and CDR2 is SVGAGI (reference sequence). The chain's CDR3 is CASILPGGSADTQYF. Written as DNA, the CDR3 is TGTGCCAGCATCCTTCCAGGGGGTAGTGCAGATACGCAGTATTTT.

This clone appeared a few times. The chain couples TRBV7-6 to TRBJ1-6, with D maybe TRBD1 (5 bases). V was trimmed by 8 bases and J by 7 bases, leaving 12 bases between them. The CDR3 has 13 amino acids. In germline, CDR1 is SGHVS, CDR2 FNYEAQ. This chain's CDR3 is CASGGLTNSPLHF. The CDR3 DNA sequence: TGTGCCAGCGGGGGACTGACGAATTCACCCCTCCACTTT.

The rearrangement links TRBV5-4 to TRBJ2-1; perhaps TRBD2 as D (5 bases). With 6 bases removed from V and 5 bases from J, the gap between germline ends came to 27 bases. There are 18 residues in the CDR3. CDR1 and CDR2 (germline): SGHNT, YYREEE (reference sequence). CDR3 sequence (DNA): TGTGCCAGCACCCCTACCGGATGTAGCGAGGGATGTCACAATGAGCAGTTCTTC. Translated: CASTPTGCSEGCHNEQFF.

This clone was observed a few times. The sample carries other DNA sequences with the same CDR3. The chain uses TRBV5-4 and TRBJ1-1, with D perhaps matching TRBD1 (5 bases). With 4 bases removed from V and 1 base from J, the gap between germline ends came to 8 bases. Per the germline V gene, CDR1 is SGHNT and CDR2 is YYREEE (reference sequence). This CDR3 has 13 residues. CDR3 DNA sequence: TGTGCCAGCAGCGTAGACAGGAACACTGAAGCTTTCTTT. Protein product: CASSVDRNTEAFF. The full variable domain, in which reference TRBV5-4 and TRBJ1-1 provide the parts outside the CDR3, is ETGVTQSPTHLIKTRGQQVTLRCSSQSGHNTVSWYQQALGQGPQFIFQYYREEENGRGNFPPRFSGLQFPNYSSELNVNALELDDSALYLCASSVDRNTEAFFGQGTRLTVV.

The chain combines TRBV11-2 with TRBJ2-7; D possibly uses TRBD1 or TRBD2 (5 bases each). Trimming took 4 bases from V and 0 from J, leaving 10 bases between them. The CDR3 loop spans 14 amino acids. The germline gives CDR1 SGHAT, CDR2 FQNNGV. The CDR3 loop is CASSSGRRSYEQYF. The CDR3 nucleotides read TGTGCCAGCAGCTCGGGACGGCGCTCCTACGAGCAGTACTTC. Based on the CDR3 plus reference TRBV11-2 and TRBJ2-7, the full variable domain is EAGVAQSPRYKIIEKRQSVAFWCNPISGHATLYWYQQILGQGPKLLIQFQNNGVVDDSQLPKDRFSAERLKGVDSTLKIQPAKLEDSAVYLCASSSGRRSYEQYFGPGTRLTVT.

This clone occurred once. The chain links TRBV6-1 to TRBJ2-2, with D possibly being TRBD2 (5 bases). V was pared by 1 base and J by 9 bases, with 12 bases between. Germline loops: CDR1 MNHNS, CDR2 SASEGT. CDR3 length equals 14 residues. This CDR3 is CASSEGGLTRELFF. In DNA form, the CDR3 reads TGTGCCAGCAGTGAAGGAGGGCTCACTAGGGAGCTGTTTTTT.

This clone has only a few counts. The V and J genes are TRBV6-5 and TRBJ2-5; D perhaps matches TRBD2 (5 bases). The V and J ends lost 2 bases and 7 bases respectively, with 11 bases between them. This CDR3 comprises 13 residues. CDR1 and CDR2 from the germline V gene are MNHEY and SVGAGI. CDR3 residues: CASSYPGRGTQYF. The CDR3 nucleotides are TGTGCCAGCAGTTACCCCGGCCGGGGGACCCAGTACTTC.

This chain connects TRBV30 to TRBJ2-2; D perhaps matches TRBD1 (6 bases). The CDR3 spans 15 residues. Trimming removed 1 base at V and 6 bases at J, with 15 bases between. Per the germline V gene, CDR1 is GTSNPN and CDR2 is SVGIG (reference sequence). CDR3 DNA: TGTGCCTGGAGTGCACCTACCTACAGGGCCGGGGAGCTGTTTTTT. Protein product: CAWSAPTYRAGELFF.

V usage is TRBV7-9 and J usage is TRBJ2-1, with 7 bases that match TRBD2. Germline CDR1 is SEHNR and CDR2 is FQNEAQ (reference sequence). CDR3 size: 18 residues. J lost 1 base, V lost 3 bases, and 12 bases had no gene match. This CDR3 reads CASSFPSPLADSYNEQFF. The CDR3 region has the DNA TGTGCCAGCAGCTTTCCGTCCCCTCTAGCGGATTCCTACAATGAGCAGTTCTTC. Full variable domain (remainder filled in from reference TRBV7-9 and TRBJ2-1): DTGVSQNPRHKITKRGQNVTFRCDPISEHNRLYWYRQTLGQGPEFLTYFQNEAQLEKSRLLSDRFSAERPKGSFSTLEIQRTEQGDSAMYLCASSFPSPLADSYNEQFFGPGTRLTVL.

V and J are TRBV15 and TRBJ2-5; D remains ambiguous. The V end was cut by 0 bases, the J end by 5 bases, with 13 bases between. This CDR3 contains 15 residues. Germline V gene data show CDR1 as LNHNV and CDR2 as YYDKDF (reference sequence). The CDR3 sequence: CATSRDGVHVETQYF. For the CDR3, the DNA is TGTGCCACCAGCAGAGATGGGGTCCACGTGGAGACCCAGTACTTC.

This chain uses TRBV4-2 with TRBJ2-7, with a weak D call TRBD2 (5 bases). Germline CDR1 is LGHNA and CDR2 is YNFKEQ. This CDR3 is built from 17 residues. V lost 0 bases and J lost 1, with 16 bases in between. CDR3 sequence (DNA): TGTGCCAGCAGCCAAGAAGGCGGACTTCCTATATCCTACGAGCAGTACTTC. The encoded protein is CASSQEGGLPISYEQYF.

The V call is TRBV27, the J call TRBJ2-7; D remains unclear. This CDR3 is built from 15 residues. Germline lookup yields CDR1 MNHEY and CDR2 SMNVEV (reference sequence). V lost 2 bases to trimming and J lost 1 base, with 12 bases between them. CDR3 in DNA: TGTGCCAGCAGTTTAGATATGGCCCCATCCTACGAGCAGTACTTC. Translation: CASSLDMAPSYEQYF.

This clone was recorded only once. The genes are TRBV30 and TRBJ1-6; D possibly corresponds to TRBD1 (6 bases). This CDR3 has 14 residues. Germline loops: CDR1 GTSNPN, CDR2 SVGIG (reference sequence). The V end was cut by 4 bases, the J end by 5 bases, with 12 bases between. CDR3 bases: TGTGCCTGGATGAGGGGGATGGATAATTCACCCCTCCACTTT. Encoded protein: CAWMRGMDNSPLHF. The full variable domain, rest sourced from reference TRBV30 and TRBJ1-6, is SQTIHQWPATLVQPVGSPLSLECTVEGTSNPNLYWYRQAAGRGLQLLFYSVGIGQISSEVPQNLSASRPQDRQFILSSKKLLLSDSGFYLCAWMRGMDNSPLHFGNGTRLTVT.

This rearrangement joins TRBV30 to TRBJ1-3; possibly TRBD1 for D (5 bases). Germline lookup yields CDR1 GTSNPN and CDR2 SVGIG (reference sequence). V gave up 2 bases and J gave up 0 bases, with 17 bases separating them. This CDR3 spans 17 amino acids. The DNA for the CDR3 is TGTGCCTGGAGTCGTCGAATTGACAGAAGCTCTGGAAACACCATATATTTT. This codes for CAWSRRIDRSSGNTIYF. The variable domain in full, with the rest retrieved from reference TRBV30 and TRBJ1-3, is SQTIHQWPATLVQPVGSPLSLECTVEGTSNPNLYWYRQAAGRGLQLLFYSVGIGQISSEVPQNLSASRPQDRQFILSSKKLLLSDSGFYLCAWSRRIDRSSGNTIYFGEGSWLTVV.

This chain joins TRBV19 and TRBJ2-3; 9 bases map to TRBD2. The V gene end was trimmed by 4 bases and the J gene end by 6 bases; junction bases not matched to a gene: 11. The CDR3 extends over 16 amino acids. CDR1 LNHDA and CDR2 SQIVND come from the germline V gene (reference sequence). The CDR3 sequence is CASSKPSSGAGDTQYF. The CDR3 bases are TGTGCCAGTAGTAAACCTTCTAGCGGGGCGGGGGATACGCAGTATTTT. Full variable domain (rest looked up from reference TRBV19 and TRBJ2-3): DGGITQSPKYLFRKEGQNVTLSCEQNLNHDAMYWYRQDPGQGLRLIYYSQIVNDFQKGDIAEGYSVSREKKESFPLTVTSAQKNPTAFYLCASSKPSSGAGDTQYFGPGTRLTVL.

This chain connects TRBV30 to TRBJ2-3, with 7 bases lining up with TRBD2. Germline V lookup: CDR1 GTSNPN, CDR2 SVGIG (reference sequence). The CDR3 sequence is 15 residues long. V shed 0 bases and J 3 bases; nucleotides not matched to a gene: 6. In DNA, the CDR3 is TGTGCCTGGAGTGTCTCGGGGGGACCGACAGATACGCAGTATTTT. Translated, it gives CAWSVSGGPTDTQYF.